This T cell receptor beta chain was retrieved from a study of control samples from healthy donors and cancer patients. Sequenced by immunoSEQ multiplex PCR; TCRdb stores in-frame clones only, minus some. In the table there are about 89,000 clones, 86% of which are singletons. Specimen: blood. The sequence was collected from a man aged 25-40 years in good health.

CDR3 DNA: TGTGCCATCAGTGAGTCGGGTCTGTATGGCTACACCTTC. Protein sequence: CAISESGLYGYTF. V gene TRBV10-3 combines with J gene TRBJ1-2; D is ambiguous. Germline assignment: CDR1 ENHRY and CDR2 SYGVKD. Trimming cost V 0 bases and J 5 bases, with 7 bases left between them. The CDR3 runs to 13 residues.